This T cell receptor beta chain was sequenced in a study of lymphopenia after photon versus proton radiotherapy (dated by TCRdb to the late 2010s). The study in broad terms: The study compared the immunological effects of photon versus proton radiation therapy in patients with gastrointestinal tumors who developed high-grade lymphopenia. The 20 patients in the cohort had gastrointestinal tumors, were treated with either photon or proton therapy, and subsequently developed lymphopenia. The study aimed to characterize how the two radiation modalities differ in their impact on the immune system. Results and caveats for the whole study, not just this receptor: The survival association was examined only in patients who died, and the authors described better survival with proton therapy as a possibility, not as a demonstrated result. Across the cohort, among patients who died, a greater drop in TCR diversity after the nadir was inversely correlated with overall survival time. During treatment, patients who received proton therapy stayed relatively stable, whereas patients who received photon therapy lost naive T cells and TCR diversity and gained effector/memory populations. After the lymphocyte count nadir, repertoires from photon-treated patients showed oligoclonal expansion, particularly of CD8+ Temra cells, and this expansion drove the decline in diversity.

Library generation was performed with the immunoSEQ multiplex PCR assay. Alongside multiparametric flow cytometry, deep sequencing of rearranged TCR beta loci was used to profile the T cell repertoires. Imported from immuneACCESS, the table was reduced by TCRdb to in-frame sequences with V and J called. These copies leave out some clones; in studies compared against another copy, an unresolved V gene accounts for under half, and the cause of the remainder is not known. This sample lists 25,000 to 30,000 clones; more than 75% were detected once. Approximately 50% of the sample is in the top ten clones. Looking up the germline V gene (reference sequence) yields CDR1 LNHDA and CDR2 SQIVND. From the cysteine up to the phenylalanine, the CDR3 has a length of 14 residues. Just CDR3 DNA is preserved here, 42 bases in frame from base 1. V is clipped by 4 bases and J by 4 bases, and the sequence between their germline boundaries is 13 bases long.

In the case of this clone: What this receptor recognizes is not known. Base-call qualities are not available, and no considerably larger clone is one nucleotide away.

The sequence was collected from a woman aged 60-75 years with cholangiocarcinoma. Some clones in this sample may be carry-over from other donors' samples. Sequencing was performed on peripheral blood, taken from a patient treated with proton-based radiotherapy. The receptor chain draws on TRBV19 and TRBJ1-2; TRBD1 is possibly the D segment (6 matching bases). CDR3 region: CASSTGQSFYGYTF. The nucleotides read TGTGCCAGTAGTACCGGACAGTCCTTCTATGGCTACACCTTC.